These 5 T cell receptor beta chains originate from one sample sequenced in a study of T-cell reconstitution after alpha-beta-depleted transplantation in children. Researchers prepared the TCRbeta library using unique molecular identifiers, the study reports. Each CDR3 protein gets one entry after TCRdb re-called the PCR reads with MiXCR. The table lists fewer than 250,000 distinct CDR3 sequences, 6.5% to 10% of them singletons. Specimen: PBMCs, mostly from graft donor cells, collected 180 days after TCRalphabeta/CD19-depleted stem cell transplant. The receptors come from a male patient younger than 18 who had a stem cell transplant for acute lymphoblastic leukemia, so the T cells may come from the graft donor.

In its sample, this clonotype was seen many times. The chain combines TRBV6-5 with TRBJ2-5; possibly TRBD1 for D (6 bases). The ends were cut back, 5 bases at V and 7 bases at J, with 11 bases in the middle. The CDR3 totals 12 residues. In germline, CDR1 is MNHEY, CDR2 SVGAGI. The CDR3 protein is CASSPTGWTQYF. DNA of the CDR3: TGTGCCAGCAGTCCTACAGGGTGGACCCAGTACTTC.

This clonotype has ten or more counts. The chain carries TRBV12-3 or TRBV12-4 and TRBJ2-5; tentative D call: TRBD2 (6 bases). Trimming shortened V by 2 bases and J by 5 bases, and 9 bases separated the two germline ends. The CDR3 runs 13 residues. Here the CDR3 reads CASSLSSAETQYF. As DNA, the CDR3 is TGTGCCAGCAGTTTATCTAGCGCGGAGACCCAGTACTTC.

In this sample, this clonotype turned up many times. The chain has TRBV6-2 or TRBV6-3 and TRBJ1-3, with no clear D. This CDR3 comprises 15 residues. CDR1 MNHEY and CDR2 SVGEGT come from the germline V gene. V shed 8 bases and J shed 0 bases, with 14 bases lying between them. The CDR3 bases are TGTGCCAGCCACTCTGCTACTTCCTCTGGAAACACCATATATTTT. This codes for CASHSATSSGNTIYF.

At least ten counts were recorded for this clonotype. At one of its ends the junction is not consistent with the germline gene, which may arise from a read error. V is TRBV5-1 and J is TRBJ2-1, with 14 bases aligning to TRBD2. Germline CDR1 is SGHRS and CDR2 is YFSETQ. This CDR3 spans 20 amino acids. Here the CDR3 reads CASSSRLAGGLSASSNEQFF. CDR3 coding DNA: TGCGCCAGCAGCTCCCGACTAGCGGGGGGGCTTTCGGCCTCCTCCAATGAGCAGTTCTTC.

The chain uses TRBV19 and TRBJ1-1; 7 bases align to TRBD1. The junction had 17 bases not matched to a gene; V was cut back by 3 bases and J by 4 bases. Germline V gives CDR1 LNHDA, CDR2 SQIVND (reference sequence). The CDR3 covers 18 residues. The CDR3, as DNA: TGTGCCAGTAGTATCCCCCTCTACACCGGGACAGAAGGCACTGAAGCTTTCTTT. Its translation: CASSIPLYTGTEGTEAFF.